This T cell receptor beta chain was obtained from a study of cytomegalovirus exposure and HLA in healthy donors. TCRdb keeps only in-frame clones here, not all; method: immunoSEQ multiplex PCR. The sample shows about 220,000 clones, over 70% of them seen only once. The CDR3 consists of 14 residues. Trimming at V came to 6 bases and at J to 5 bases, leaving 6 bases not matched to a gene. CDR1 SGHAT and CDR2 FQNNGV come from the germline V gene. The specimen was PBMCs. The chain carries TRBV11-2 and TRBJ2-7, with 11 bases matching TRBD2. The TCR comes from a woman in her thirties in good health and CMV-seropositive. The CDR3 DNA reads TGTGCCAGCAGGGGAACTAGCGGGGGCCACGAGCAGTACTTC. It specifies CASRGTSGGHEQYF.